This T cell receptor beta chain was retrieved from a study of cytomegalovirus exposure and HLA in healthy donors. Across the study: An earlier analysis identified approximately 110 million unique TCR beta sequences in about 179 million T cells. An early release of data contained tens of millions of unique TCRs, which came from HLA-typed donors. The study, taken as a whole, reports: In a later analysis, several top co-occurrence clusters appeared linked to parvovirus B19, influenza, CMV and Epstein-Barr virus. Reportedly, fewer N-insertions than the approximately 700-donor mean appeared in an Asian-associated ancestry cluster in a later analysis.

The PCR had 60 Vbeta and 13 Jbeta primers. Clones were read by immunoSEQ multiplex PCR, and TCRdb kept only the in-frame ones, dropping some. The sample lists about 270,000 clones; roughly 90% were seen once. CDR1 and CDR2 (germline): MNHEY, SVGAGI. The length of the CDR3 is 15 residues. J gave up 0 bases and V 5 bases, and 6 bases lay outside the gene matches. Notes on this clone: Antigen specificity is unknown.

The receptor comes from a man between 35 and 55 years old in good health and CMV-seropositive. The sequenced sample was PBMCs. The V and J genes are TRBV6-5 and TRBJ2-5; 7 positions agree with TRBD1. The DNA for the CDR3 is TGTGCCAGCAGTCCCGGGACAGCCAACCAAGAGACCCAGTACTTC. Protein product: CASSPGTANQETQYF.